A selection of T cell receptor beta chains follows, all from one sample in a study of cytomegalovirus exposure and HLA in healthy donors. TCRdb's copy holds only in-frame clones and misses some; the assay was immunoSEQ multiplex PCR. The data show approximately 100,000 clones, with roughly 76% seen just once and approximately 12% held by the top ten. The sequenced sample consisted of PBMCs. The origin of the receptors is a woman in her thirties or forties in good health and CMV-seropositive. Both conserved end residues are trimmed from each CDR3. Each record gives: V gene, D gene, J gene, CDR3 protein. D genes are given only for firm matches.

>TRBV2|TRBD2|TRBJ2-7
ASSVIREGEQY
>TRBV7-8|NA|TRBJ1-5
ASSTQGGQPQH
>TRBV2|NA|TRBJ2-3
ASSDPADTDTQY
>TRBV20-1|NA|TRBJ1-3
SPYSGNTIY
>TRBV6-5|TRBD1|TRBJ1-2
ASRNRGSHYGYT
>TRBV5-1|NA|TRBJ1-2
ASSPPGYGYT
>TRBV7-8|NA|TRBJ1-2
ASSQYRAGNYGYT
>TRBV9|TRBD2|TRBJ2-5
ASSVGVGGMQETQY
>TRBV12-5|TRBD1|TRBJ1-6
ASGSRTGSSPLH
>TRBV7-3|TRBD2|TRBJ2-5
ASSLIAGGPKQTQY
>TRBV19|NA|TRBJ1-6
ASTSPRAYNSPLH
>TRBV5-1|TRBD1|TRBJ2-7
ASSSTGDRGSREQY
>TRBV18|NA|TRBJ2-1
ASSHRDRSYNEQF
>TRBV7-8|NA|TRBJ1-2
ASSLTGTISNYGYT
>TRBV7-8|NA|TRBJ2-5
ASSLPSGETQY
>TRBV2|NA|TRBJ1-6
ASSGGSETNSPLH